These T cell receptor beta chains were read from a single sample in a study of Ad26.COV2.S vaccination and SARS-CoV-2 variants. Clones were sequenced by immunoSEQ multiplex PCR, and TCRdb holds only the in-frame ones, with some missing. The sample contains roughly 240,000 clones, approximately 87% of which appear only once. The starting material was peripheral blood, obtained in a trial of Ad26.COV2.S vaccine versus placebo. All receptors come from a person aged 18 to 59 who received the Ad26.COV2.S COVID-19 vaccine or a placebo. CDR3s include the opening cysteine and the closing phenylalanine or tryptophan. Fields, in order: J gene, D gene, clone size, V gene, CDR3 protein, CDR3 DNA. D genes are given only for firm matches. A row's size may be missing; if present it is once, few, many or a size class.

>TRBJ1-5|TRBD1|once|TRBV7-8
CASSLGGTVNQPQHF
TGTGCCAGCAGCTTAGGAGGGACAGTCAATCAGCCCCAGCATTTT
>TRBJ2-3|NA|NA|TRBV6-6
CASANIVSTDTQYF
TGTGCCAGCGCAAACATAGTGAGCACAGATACGCAGTATTTT
>TRBJ2-7|TRBD2|NA|TRBV6-2/TRBV6-3
CASSFKRGIYEQYF
TGTGCCAGCAGCTTCAAGCGGGGCATCTACGAGCAGTACTTC
>TRBJ1-5|TRBD1|NA|TRBV4-1
CASSQEGQINQPQHF
TGCGCCAGCAGCCAGGAGGGACAGATCAATCAGCCCCAGCATTTT
>TRBJ2-5|TRBD2|NA|TRBV6-5
CASTLGGRETQYF
TGTGCCAGCACCTTGGGGGGGAGAGAGACCCAGTACTTC
>TRBJ1-1|TRBD1|NA|TRBV2
CASRDRDGTEAFF
TGTGCCAGCAGGGACAGGGATGGGACTGAAGCTTTCTTT
>TRBJ2-7|NA|NA|TRBV11-1
CASSQGQASSYEQYF
TGTGCCAGCAGCCAGGGCCAGGCAAGCTCCTACGAGCAGTACTTC
>TRBJ2-7|NA|few|TRBV20-1
CSASSQQGREQYF
TGCAGTGCTAGTTCTCAACAGGGTCGCGAGCAGTACTTC
>TRBJ1-1|NA|NA|TRBV7-2
CASSLQEGEAFF
TGTGCCAGCAGCCTACAGGAGGGTGAAGCTTTCTTT
>TRBJ1-1|NA|NA|TRBV30
CAWRETPSTEAFF
TGTGCCTGGAGGGAGACTCCTTCTACTGAAGCTTTCTTT
>TRBJ2-5|NA|NA|TRBV27
CASSSPRETQYF
TGTGCCAGCAGCTCTCCCCGAGAGACCCAGTACTTC
>TRBJ2-7|NA|NA|TRBV19
CASSRADNLYEQYF
TGTGCCAGTAGTAGGGCCGACAACCTCTACGAGCAGTACTTC
>TRBJ2-3|NA|once|TRBV2
CASSPSPGEYTQYF
TGTGCCAGCAGTCCCAGCCCGGGGGAATATACGCAGTATTTT
>TRBJ2-1|TRBD2|NA|TRBV7-2
CASSPLAGGPNEQFF
TGTGCCAGCAGCCCCTTGGCGGGGGGGCCTAATGAGCAGTTCTTC
>TRBJ2-7|TRBD1|NA|TRBV4-3
CASSQDFRTGGSYEQYF
TGCGCCAGCAGCCAAGATTTTAGGACAGGGGGCTCCTACGAGCAGTACTTC
>TRBJ1-2|NA|once|TRBV7-9
CASSRGTANYGYTF
TGTGCCAGCAGCCGAGGGACGGCTAACTATGGCTACACCTTC
>TRBJ2-7|NA|NA|TRBV10-1
CATPILPLRRVTTYEQYF
TGCGCCACCCCGATACTGCCCCTTCGGCGCGTTACGACCTACGAGCAGTACTTC
>TRBJ2-3|NA|NA|TRBV24-1
CATSDSPGLLNPNTDTQYF
TGTGCCACCAGTGATTCCCCGGGACTCCTAAACCCCAACACAGATACGCAGTATTTT
>TRBJ1-5|NA|NA|TRBV27
CASSGRVGQPQHF
TGTGCCAGCAGTGGCAGGGTCGGCCAGCCCCAGCATTTT
>TRBJ1-1|NA|NA|TRBV28
CASSPYRRMNTEAFF
TGTGCCAGCAGTCCCTATCGGCGTATGAACACTGAAGCTTTCTTT
>TRBJ1-5|NA|NA|TRBV3-1/TRBV3-2
CASSQGIWGNQPQHF
TGTGCCAGCAGCCAAGGAATATGGGGCAATCAGCCCCAGCATTTT
>TRBJ1-2|NA|once|TRBV7-2
CASSLGGRSYGYTF
TGTGCCAGCAGCTTAGGGGGACGGAGCTATGGCTACACCTTC
>TRBJ2-7|NA|NA|TRBV7-2
CASSRGPGGTYEQYF
TGTGCCAGCAGCCGGGGGCCCGGGGGGACCTACGAGCAGTACTTC
>TRBJ2-1|TRBD2|NA|TRBV11-3
CASSLAGGDEQFF
TGTGCCAGCAGCTTAGCGGGAGGCGATGAGCAGTTCTTC
>TRBJ1-1|NA|NA|TRBV11-2
CASSWGRGLNTEAFF
TGTGCCAGCAGCTGGGGTCGAGGTTTGAACACTGAAGCTTTCTTT
>TRBJ2-5|TRBD2|NA|TRBV11-3
CASSHTSGGQTQYF
TGTGCCAGCAGCCACACTAGCGGGGGGCAGACCCAGTACTTC
>TRBJ2-2|NA|NA|TRBV10-1
CASSDAGANTGELFF
TGCGCCAGCAGTGACGCAGGGGCAAACACCGGGGAGCTGTTTTTT
>TRBJ1-2|NA|once|TRBV7-6
CASSLEQGALSNYGYTF
TGTGCCAGCAGCTTAGAACAGGGCGCCCTCTCTAACTATGGCTACACCTTC
>TRBJ1-5|TRBD1|NA|TRBV30
CAWSLGTANQPQHF
TGTGCCTGGAGTTTGGGGACAGCAAATCAGCCCCAGCATTTT
>TRBJ1-2|NA|NA|TRBV2
CASKLTANYGYTF
TGTGCCAGCAAGTTGACAGCTAACTATGGCTACACCTTC
>TRBJ2-7|TRBD2|NA|TRBV7-2
CASSSVTSGDPYEQYF
TGTGCCAGCAGCTCCGTGACTAGCGGGGATCCCTACGAGCAGTACTTC
>TRBJ1-5|NA|NA|TRBV28
CASPPRGIYSNQPQHF
TGTGCCAGCCCTCCTAGGGGAATTTATAGCAATCAGCCCCAGCATTTT
>TRBJ1-3|NA|NA|TRBV10-2
CASSESGRTSAGNTIYF
TGCGCCAGCAGTGAGTCAGGCAGGACATCGGCGGGAAACACCATATATTTT
>TRBJ1-6|NA|NA|TRBV4-3
CASSQDSTPTTANYNSPLHF
TGCGCCAGCAGCCAAGATTCCACCCCAACCACGGCGAACTATAATTCACCCCTCCACTTT
>TRBJ2-1|NA|NA|TRBV11-2
CASSAPYNEQFF
TGTGCCAGCAGCGCACCTTACAATGAGCAGTTCTTC
>TRBJ2-7|TRBD1|NA|TRBV7-9
CASSTGQGTYEQYF
TGTGCCAGCAGCACGGGACAGGGTACCTACGAGCAGTACTTC
>TRBJ2-3|TRBD2|NA|TRBV30
CAWRSPSGARDTQYF
TGTGCCTGGAGGAGCCCTAGCGGAGCGCGGGATACGCAGTATTTT
>TRBJ1-5|NA|few|TRBV27
CASSSTDHQPQHF
TGTGCCAGCAGTTCGACGGACCATCAGCCCCAGCATTTT
>TRBJ2-7|TRBD2|NA|TRBV27
CAPCGGEGGLGEQYF
TGTGCCCCCTGCGGGGGGGAGGGCGGCTTGGGCGAGCAGTACTTC
>TRBJ2-2|NA|NA|TRBV2
CASSEEFAYTGELFF
TGTGCCAGCAGTGAAGAGTTTGCTTACACCGGGGAGCTGTTTTTT
>TRBJ2-3|NA|NA|TRBV15
CATSRPGGTDTQYF
TGTGCCACCAGCAGACCCGGGGGCACAGATACGCAGTATTTT
>TRBJ2-3|NA|NA|TRBV28
CASSYRLAIPTDTQYF
TGTGCCAGCAGTTACCGGCTGGCCATACCCACAGATACGCAGTATTTT
>TRBJ2-5|TRBD2|NA|TRBV7-9
CASSPGGQETQYF
TGTGCCAGCAGTCCGGGGGGCCAAGAGACCCAGTACTTC
>TRBJ2-7|NA|NA|TRBV12-3/TRBV12-4
CASSSQGYGEQYF
TGTGCCAGCAGTTCACAGGGTTATGGCGAGCAGTACTTC
>TRBJ2-5|NA|NA|TRBV19
CASSAVGLPQETQYF
TGTGCCAGTAGTGCCGTGGGACTTCCCCAAGAGACCCAGTACTTC
>TRBJ2-3|NA|few|TRBV11-2
CASSLWELSMDTQYF
TGTGCCAGCAGCTTATGGGAATTAAGTATGGATACGCAGTATTTT
>TRBJ2-7|TRBD2|NA|TRBV4-2
CASSQDGAGGTREFYEQYF
TGTGCCAGCAGCCAAGATGGGGCGGGGGGCACCCGGGAGTTTTACGAGCAGTACTTC
>TRBJ2-5|NA|NA|TRBV7-2
CASSRDLPLETQYF
TGTGCCAGCAGTCGGGACCTACCGTTGGAGACCCAGTACTTC
>TRBJ2-5|NA|NA|TRBV23-1
CASSQRGIRYF
TGCGCCAGCAGTCAACGGGGAATCCGGTACTTC
>TRBJ2-4|TRBD1|NA|TRBV7-2
CASSLGRQGWYF
TGTGCCAGCAGCTTAGGTAGACAGGGGTGGTACTTC
>TRBJ1-1|NA|NA|TRBV7-3
CASLREMNTEAFF
TGTGCCAGCCTAAGGGAAATGAACACTGAAGCTTTCTTT
>TRBJ2-1|NA|few|TRBV7-3
CASSLTPASSYNEQFF
TGTGCCAGCAGCTTAACTCCCGCGAGCTCCTACAATGAGCAGTTCTTC
>TRBJ2-2|TRBD1|NA|TRBV4-3
CASSQVQAGGWIGELFF
TGCGCCAGCAGCCAAGTTCAGGCAGGGGGCTGGATCGGGGAGCTGTTTTTT